This T cell receptor (beta chain) was recovered during a study of immune cell composition in non-small cell lung cancer. This table comes from immunoSEQ multiplex PCR, and its TCRdb copy is limited to in-frame clones, with some not included. The sample contains 15,000 or so clones, 55% to 70% of which appear only once. The germline CDR1 and CDR2 sequences are SGHAT and FQNNGV. The V and J ends lost 0 bases and 4 bases respectively, with 8 bases between them. This CDR3 contains 14 residues. Sequenced sample: lung tumor tissue. The TCR was taken from a human donor with non-small cell lung cancer. This chain connects TRBV11-2 to TRBJ2-3, with D possibly matching TRBD2 (6 bases). The CDR3, as DNA: TGTGCCAGCAGCTTAGATCGACTAGCAGATACGCAGTATTTT. Translating gives CASSLDRLADTQYF.